This section outlines one T cell receptor (beta chain) sequence together with its context. The antigen this receptor binds is unknown. The record has no base qualities; no much larger clone is one base away. This sample is part of a study of radiation and T cells in renal cell carcinoma (dated by TCRdb to 2020 to 2022). For the study in its entirety: Samples came from a clinical trial, in which primary renal cell carcinomas received 15 Gy stereotactic body radiation therapy followed by nephrectomy 4 weeks later. In the approximately 49 samples combined, some 4,100,000 unique CDR3 nucleotide sequences were found, encoding 2.5 million or so unique CDR3 amino acid sequences. In total, 50 to 55 samples, comprising approximately 26 tumors and roughly 27 peripheral blood samples, were subjected to TCR beta sequencing.

Following the manufacturer's recommendations, the immunoSEQ kit was used to generate TCR beta libraries from genomic DNA. For library preparation, a first multiplex PCR was performed with proprietary primers, followed by a second PCR in which unique barcodes were added, and bead cleanups were performed after each round. Each sample batch included a kit-provided positive control reaction and a negative control reaction. The final libraries underwent checking on an Agilent 4200 TapeStation D1000 ScreenTape, volumetric pooling, and quantification by qPCR. An Illumina NextSeq500 fitted with a MidOutput 150-cycle cartridge performed the sequencing, running 156 Read1 cycles and 15 Index1 cycles with the kit's custom primers. The pooled library was loaded at approximately 0.95 pM with approximately 18% PhiX control spiked in. The study's own analysis went as follows. The vendor-processed data were analyzed in R, and a clonotype was defined as all T cells that share the same CDR3 nucleotide sequence. In the clone abundance analyses, frequencies in each sample were normalized to that sample's 10,000 most abundant clones. Before analysis, public T cell clones were removed, and these numbered fewer than six per sample on average. A difference in abundance of at least 32-fold between compartments was used to define tumor-enriched and baseline blood-enriched clonotypes. Clonotypes expanded or contracted between blood time points were identified with a beta-binomial differential abundance model. The Baroni-Urbani and Buser coefficient was used to measure tumor-blood repertoire similarity, and groups were compared with two-tailed Wilcoxon tests in R. What TCRdb holds here is the immuneACCESS table cut down to in-frame rearrangements. Part of the clones is not present; checked against another copy, under half of the missing clones reflect an unresolved V gene, and the others are unexplained. The DNA was the basis for D and trimming; V, J and clone size are from that table. The sample yields about 49,000 clones; 80% were counted once. 29% of the sample is in the top ten clones.

CDR1 and CDR2 (SGHRS, YFSETQ) derive from the germline V gene. Trimming accounts for 0 bases at V and 4 bases at J, while the number of junction bases matched to no gene is 3. The CDR3 runs 14 amino acids, cysteine and phenylalanine included. The retained sequence is limited to the CDR3, 42 bases, with the frame set at the first base. This specimen's time point label, per the study, means: blood 2 weeks post-SBRT. Read against the paper, the sample's treatment or condition label means: 15 Gy SBRT to primary tumor, nephrectomy 4 weeks later. To follow tumor-enriched clonotypes, peripheral blood was collected serially from radiation-treated patients at baseline and again at 2 weeks and 4 weeks after SBRT. Renal cell carcinoma with clear cell pathology was present in all patients. The QIAamp DNA Blood Mini Kit (Qiagen) was used to prepare genomic DNA for TCR sequencing. The analyses included only samples that passed all quality control checks.

What the research found in general, with its limitations: In blood, the top tumor clonotypes increased between baseline and 2 weeks post-radiation and then shrank by 4 weeks, which suggests that tumor-resident clones expanded only transiently. Blood repertoire dynamics were not followed beyond 4 weeks after treatment. No pretreatment tumor biopsies were available, so the baseline intratumoral presence of clonotypes could not be determined. Because the trial had a single-armed design, the trial could not examine how radiation dose or scheduling affected the TCR repertoire.

The sample in question was blood, obtained from a patient whose treatment included radiotherapy and nephrectomy. The rearrangement combines TRBV5-1 with TRBJ2-5; 7 central bases correspond to TRBD1. The sequence was obtained from a woman aged 65 to 85 with renal cell carcinoma. The DNA sequence is as follows: TGCGCCAGCAGCTTGGAGGGGGCAGGAGAGACCCAGTACTTC. It encodes CASSLEGAGETQYF. Beyond the CDR3, the reference TRBV5-1 and TRBJ2-5 genes provide the residues; the full variable domain reads: KAGVTQTPRYLIKTRGQQVTLSCSPISGHRSVSWYQQTPGQGLQFLFEYFSETQRNKGNFPGRFSGRQFSNSRSEMNVSTLELGDSALYLCASSLEGAGETQYFGPGTRLLVL.